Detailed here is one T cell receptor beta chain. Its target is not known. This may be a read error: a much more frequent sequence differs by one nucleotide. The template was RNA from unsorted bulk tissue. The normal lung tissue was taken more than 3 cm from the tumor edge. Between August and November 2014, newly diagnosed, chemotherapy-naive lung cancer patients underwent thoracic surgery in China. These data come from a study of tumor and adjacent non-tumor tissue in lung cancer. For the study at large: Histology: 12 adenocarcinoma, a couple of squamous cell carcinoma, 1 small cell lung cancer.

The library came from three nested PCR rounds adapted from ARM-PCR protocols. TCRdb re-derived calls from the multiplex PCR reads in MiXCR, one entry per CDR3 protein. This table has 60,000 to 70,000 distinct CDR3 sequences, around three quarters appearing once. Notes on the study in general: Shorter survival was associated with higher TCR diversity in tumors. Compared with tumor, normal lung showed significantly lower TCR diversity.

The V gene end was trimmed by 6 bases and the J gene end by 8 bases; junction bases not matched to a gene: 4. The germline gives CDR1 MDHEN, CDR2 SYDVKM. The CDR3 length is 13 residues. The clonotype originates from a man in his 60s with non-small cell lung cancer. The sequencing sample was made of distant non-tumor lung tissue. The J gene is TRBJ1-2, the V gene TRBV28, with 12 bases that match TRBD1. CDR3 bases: TGTGCCAGCAGCCGCGGGACAGGGGGCGGCTACACCTTC. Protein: CASSRGTGGGYTF.